This T cell receptor beta chain was profiled in a study of OX40 agonist ivuxolimab in advanced cancers. Looking at the study overall: A diagnosis of hepatocellular carcinoma, melanoma, renal cell or head and neck cancer was present in dose-escalation patients.

TCRdb keeps only in-frame clones here, not all; method: immunoSEQ multiplex PCR. The sample holds about 28,000 clones, around four fifths seen once. Exclusion of a patient followed from autoimmune disease history or systemic immunosuppression. As regards this clone: Its target is unknown.

Study-wide results and limits: Clonal expansion by week 6 occurred in CD4+ and CD8+ blood T cells (at 0.1 to 3.0 mg/kg).

Germline lookup yields CDR1 MRHNA and CDR2 SNTAGT. The CDR3 sequence is 16 residues long. Deletions cut 3 bases from V and 0 bases from J, with 9 bases between. Here the sequenced sample was CD4+ or CD8+ T cells sorted from blood, taken in a trial of the OX40 agonist ivuxolimab. The origin of this receptor is an adult with an advanced solid tumor such as melanoma, head and neck, liver or kidney cancer. The J gene is TRBJ2-6, the V gene TRBV6-4; D is possibly TRBD2 (5 bases). Here the CDR3 DNA reads TGTGCCAGCAGTGAAAGCGCGGGCTCTGGGGCCAACGTCCTGACTTTC. Amino acids: CASSESAGSGANVLTF.